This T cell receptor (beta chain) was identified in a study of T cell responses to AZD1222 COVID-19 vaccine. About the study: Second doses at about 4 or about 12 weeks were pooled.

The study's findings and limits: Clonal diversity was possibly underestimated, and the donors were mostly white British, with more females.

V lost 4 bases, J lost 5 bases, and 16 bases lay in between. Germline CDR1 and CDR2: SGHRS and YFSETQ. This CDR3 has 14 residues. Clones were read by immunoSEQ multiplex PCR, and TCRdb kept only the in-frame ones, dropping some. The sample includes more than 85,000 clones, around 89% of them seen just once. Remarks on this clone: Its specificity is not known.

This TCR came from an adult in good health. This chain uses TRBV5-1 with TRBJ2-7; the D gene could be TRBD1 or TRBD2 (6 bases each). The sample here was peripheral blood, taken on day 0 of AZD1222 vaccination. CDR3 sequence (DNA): TGCGCCAGCAGCCCGGTTGGGGGGCGCCACGAGCAGTACTTC. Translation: CASSPVGGRHEQYF.